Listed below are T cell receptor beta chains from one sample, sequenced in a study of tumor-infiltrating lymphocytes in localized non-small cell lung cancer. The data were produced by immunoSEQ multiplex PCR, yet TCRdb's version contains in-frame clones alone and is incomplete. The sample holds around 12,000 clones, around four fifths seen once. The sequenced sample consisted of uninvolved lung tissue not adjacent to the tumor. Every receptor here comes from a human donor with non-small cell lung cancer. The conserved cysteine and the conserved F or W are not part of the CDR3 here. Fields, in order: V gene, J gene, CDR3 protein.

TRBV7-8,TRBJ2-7,ASSFDTSYEQY
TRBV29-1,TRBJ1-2,SVENPGVPNYGYT
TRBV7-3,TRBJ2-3,ASSLNQGGIDTQY
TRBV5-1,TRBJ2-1,ASSMGRGGNNEQF
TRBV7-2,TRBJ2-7,ASSSKTGSYEQY
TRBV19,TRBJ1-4,ASSIGGTNANEKLF
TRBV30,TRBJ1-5,AWSADSNQPQH
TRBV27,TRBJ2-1,ASTYIAGVDYNEQF
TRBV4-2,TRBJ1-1,ASSLSQLGGTEAF
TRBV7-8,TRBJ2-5,ASSPVQGETQY
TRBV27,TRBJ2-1,ASSISGSYNEQF
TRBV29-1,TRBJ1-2,SVELDNGYT
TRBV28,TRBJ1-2,ASRTLQGRLGYT
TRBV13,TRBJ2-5,ASSFRQAPAAQY
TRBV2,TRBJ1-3,ASGQGNTIY
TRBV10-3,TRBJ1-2,AITQGQVQGGYT
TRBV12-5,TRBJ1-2,ANPRGDRANYGYT
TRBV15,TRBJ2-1,ATSRDSETNEQF
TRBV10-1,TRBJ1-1,ASSESLNTEAF
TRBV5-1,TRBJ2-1,ASSLGGDSYNEQF
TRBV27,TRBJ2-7,ASTLNGPTAEQY
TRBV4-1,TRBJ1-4,ASSQVIRVGYEKLF
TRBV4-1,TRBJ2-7,ASSQGLRTDGEQY
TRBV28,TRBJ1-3,ASSLPGAGNTIY
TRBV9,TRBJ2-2,ASQEGTGRANTGELF
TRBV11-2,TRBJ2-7,ASSTHSMGEQY
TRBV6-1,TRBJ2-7,ASSVRANYEQY
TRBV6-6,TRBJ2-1,ASSETVNEQF
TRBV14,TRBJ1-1,ASSQRGNTEAF
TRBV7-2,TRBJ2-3,ASSLGLAGFTDTQY
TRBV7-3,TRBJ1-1,ASSLLMNTEAF
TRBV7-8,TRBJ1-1,ASSLSGATEAF
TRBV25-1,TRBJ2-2,ASTGGGELF
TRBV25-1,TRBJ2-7,ASGTGTPTYEQY
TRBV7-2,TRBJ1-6,ASSLGPIYNSPLH